This TCR beta chain was captured by sequencing in a study of vaccination and CD4 T cells after COVID-19. Germline V gene data show CDR1 as DFQATT and CDR2 as SNEGSKA (reference sequence). V shed 0 bases and J shed 3 bases, with 7 bases lying between them. The length of the CDR3 is 13 residues. The Oncomine TCR Beta short-read assay was applied to DNA of cultured CD4+ T cells. TCRdb recomputed calls from the PCR reads with MiXCR, one row per CDR3 protein. The sample has 15,000 to 20,000 distinct CDR3 sequences; about three quarters are singletons. As to treatment: roughly 10-day PBMC culture with coronavirus spike peptide pools or control peptides (ViraFEST assay). This clonotype was seen only a few times. What it recognizes is unknown.

This TCR derives from a human donor who had recovered from COVID-19. Sequencing was done on a sample of CD4+ T cells from blood, cultured in vitro. The V and J genes are TRBV20-1 and TRBJ2-3; no clear D gene. CDR3 bases: TGCAGTGCTAGAGATTCCAATACAGATACGCAGTATTTT. Translation: CSARDSNTDTQYF.